A selection of T cell receptor beta chains follows, all from one sample in a study of CD8 T cells in ankylosing spondylitis. TCRdb re-called the 5' RACE reads through MiXCR, storing one row per CDR3 protein. The data show roughly 200,000 distinct CDR3 sequences, with roughly 25% seen just once and 5% to 7.5% held by the top ten. The material sequenced was blood, either unsorted or a sorted T cell fraction (not recorded which). The receptors derive from a male donor with ankylosing spondylitis or in good health (not recorded which). Each CDR3 is given with its conserved first and last residue. D genes are given only for firm matches. Expanded clones are given a class, and other clones once, few, many or no size at all.

abundance	v_gene	j_gene	d_gene	CDR3nt	CDR3aa
many	TRBV15	TRBJ2-5	NA	TGTGCCACCAGCCCAGAAAGGGGCGAGACCCAGTACTTC	CATSPERGETQYF
NA	TRBV10-3	TRBJ1-1	NA	TGTGCCGCCATTGGACGTCTGAACACTGAAGCTTTCTTT	CAAIGRLNTEAFF
many	TRBV25-1	TRBJ2-7	TRBD2	TGTGCCAGCTCGGGGGGGTACGAGCAGTACTTC	CASSGGYEQYF
many	TRBV7-7	TRBJ2-2	TRBD2	TGTGCTAGCAGCTTAGGGCGGGAGACCACCGGGGAGCTGTTTTTT	CASSLGRETTGELFF
many	TRBV12-3/TRBV12-4	TRBJ1-3	NA	TGTGCCAGCAGCCTCTATGACGGATCTGGAAACACCATATATTTT	CASSLYDGSGNTIYF
many	TRBV9	TRBJ2-5	NA	TGTGCCAGCAGCGTAGGAACAGGAAGGGAGACCCAGTACTTC	CASSVGTGRETQYF
few	TRBV6-1	TRBJ2-7	TRBD2	TGTGCCAGCAGAAGGGGACTAGAGGGCTCCTACGAGCAGTACTTC	CASRRGLEGSYEQYF
NA	TRBV20-1	TRBJ2-4	TRBD1	TGCAGTGCTATCCTCGGACAGGGAATTTTCGACATTCAGTACTTC	CSAILGQGIFDIQYF
NA	TRBV29-1	TRBJ2-2	NA	TGCAGCGTTGGAGGGACATCCCGTCGCACCGGGGAGCTGTTTTTT	CSVGGTSRRTGELFF
NA	TRBV5-5	TRBJ2-7	TRBD2	TGTGCCAGCAGCTTGGCCGGACTAGCGGGAGGGACCTACGAGCAGTACTTC	CASSLAGLAGGTYEQYF
many	TRBV20-1	TRBJ2-5	TRBD1	TGCAGTGCTAGTCTCCGCCGGGACAGGGGGCACGGCCAGTACTTC	CSASLRRDRGHGQYF
few	TRBV29-1	TRBJ2-5	TRBD2	TGCAGCGTTGAACTCGGGGGGTCAGAGACCCAGTACTTC	CSVELGGSETQYF
NA	TRBV10-3	TRBJ1-1	NA	TGTGCCATCAGTGAACAGTCCTTGAACACTGAAGCTTTCTTT	CAISEQSLNTEAFF
NA	TRBV25-1	TRBJ1-6	NA	TGTGCCAGCAGAAGAGTCGGGTCACCCCTCCACTTT	CASRRVGSPLHF
few	TRBV7-3	TRBJ2-1	TRBD1	TGTGCCAGCAGCACCGACAGGGGGCGAAATGAGCAGTTCTTC	CASSTDRGRNEQFF
once	TRBV20-1	TRBJ1-1	NA	TGCATTGCGAGCCGGGCTCCGGGCACTGAAGCTTTCTTT	CIASRAPGTEAFF
NA	TRBV9	TRBJ1-2	NA	TGTGCCAGCACCCAGGGTCCCAACTATGGCTACACCTTC	CASTQGPNYGYTF